One and the same sample provided the 11 T cell receptor beta chains below, sequenced in a study of identical twins. MiXCR was run by TCRdb on the 5' RACE reads, yielding one entry per CDR3 protein. The sample has roughly 710,000 distinct CDR3 sequences; 5.5% to 6.5% are singletons. Sequencing was performed on naive T cells sorted from blood. The source is a man between 18 and 35 years old in good health.

This clonotype was seen at least ten times. This chain joins TRBV20-1 and TRBJ2-1; D is undetermined. The CDR3 runs 10 residues. Between the trimmed V and J ends, which lost 3 bases and 4 bases, there was a span of 1 base. Looked up from germline, CDR1 is DFQATT and CDR2 is SNEGSKA (reference sequence). The CDR3 spells CSARYNEQFF. Here the CDR3 DNA reads TGCAGTGCTAGGTACAATGAGCAGTTCTTC.

This clonotype was recorded a few times. The rearrangement uses TRBV6-2 or TRBV6-3 and TRBJ1-5, with D hard to call. Trimming removed 6 bases from V and 0 bases from J, with 15 bases in between. The germline gives CDR1 MNHEY, CDR2 SVGEGT. There are 16 residues in the CDR3. In DNA, the CDR3 is TGTGCCAGCAGCGAGTCCTACGGCAATAGCAATCAGCCCCAGCATTTT. Its protein product is CASSESYGNSNQPQHF.

The gene calls are TRBV5-1 and TRBJ1-1; D is unclear. V was shortened by 0 bases and J by 7 bases, with 10 bases between the two germline ends. The CDR3 sequence is 13 residues long. Germline loops: CDR1 SGHRS, CDR2 YFSETQ. DNA of the CDR3: TGCGCCAGCAGCTTGGCGATAGGTAATGAAGCTTTCTTT. It specifies CASSLAIGNEAFF.

This clonotype was observed many times. The V and J genes are TRBV20-1 and TRBJ2-6, with 9 positions matching TRBD1. Germline lookup yields CDR1 DFQATT and CDR2 SNEGSKA (reference sequence). The CDR3 sequence is 16 residues long. With V trimmed by 5 bases and J by 0 bases, 5 bases remained unmatched. CDR3 DNA: TGCAGTGCTCCGACAGGGGGAAGCTCTGGGGCCAACGTCCTGACTTTC. Translated, it gives CSAPTGGSSGANVLTF.

This clonotype has ten or more counts. The V and J genes are TRBV2 and TRBJ2-1, with a tentative D call TRBD1 (6 bases). Germline V gene lookup returns CDR1 SNHLY and CDR2 FYNNEI. This CDR3 spans 18 amino acids. V was cut by 4 bases and J by 8 bases, with 27 bases left in between. This CDR3 is CASSGSRGNLHRVHEQFF. CDR3 DNA: TGTGCCAGCAGTGGGAGTAGGGGGAACTTACACAGGGTCCATGAGCAGTTCTTC. The complete variable domain, with remaining parts taken from reference TRBV2 and TRBJ2-1, reads EPEVTQTPSHQVTQMGQEVILRCVPISNHLYFYWYRQILGQKVEFLVSFYNNEISEKSEIFDDQFSVERPDGSNFTLKIRSTKLEDSAMYFCASSGSRGNLHRVHEQFFGPGTRLTVL.

This clonotype was detected many times. The chain employs TRBV6-5 and TRBJ2-3, with 8 bases matching TRBD1. The junction had 2 bases not matched to a gene; V was cut back by 8 bases and J by 7 bases. The CDR3 is made up of 11 amino acids. CDR1 and CDR2 (germline): MNHEY, SVGAGI. This CDR3 reads CASYRGNTQYF. Written as DNA, the CDR3 is TGTGCCAGCTACAGGGGGAATACGCAGTATTTT.

This clonotype was recorded at least ten times. The chain couples TRBV12-3 or TRBV12-4 to TRBJ1-2, with no clear D. This CDR3 region has 12 residues. Trimming removed 4 bases at V and 5 bases at J, with 8 bases between. The CDR3, as DNA: TGTGCCAGCAGTTCCACGGTATATGGCTACACCTTC. Translation: CASSSTVYGYTF.

This clonotype was observed a few times. The rearrangement links TRBV19 to TRBJ2-2; the D gene is possibly TRBD2 (5 bases). This CDR3 spans 19 amino acids. Germline CDR1 reads LNHDA; CDR2 reads SQIVND (reference sequence). Trimming took 3 bases from V and 2 from J, leaving 22 bases between them. The CDR3 DNA reads TGTGCCAGTAGTATGGATTGGGAGCCTCACCGATTTAACACCGGGGAGCTGTTTTTT. It translates to CASSMDWEPHRFNTGELFF.

This clonotype has just a few counts. V usage is TRBV7-9 and J usage is TRBJ2-3; 10 bases map to TRBD1. J lost 0 bases, V lost 7 bases, and 19 bases had no gene match. There are 20 residues in the CDR3. Germline V gene data show CDR1 as SEHNR and CDR2 as FQNEAQ (reference sequence). The CDR3 nucleotides read TGTGCCAGCACCGCAACCCTCTTGGGGACAGGGGCCTCAAGCACAGATACGCAGTATTTT. Amino acid sequence: CASTATLLGTGASSTDTQYF.

The chain joins TRBV7-8 to TRBJ2-2; D remains ambiguous. Looked up from germline, CDR1 is SGHVS and CDR2 is FQNEAQ. The CDR3 is made up of 15 amino acids. V dropped 1 base and J dropped 3 bases, with 9 bases sitting between them. Written as DNA, the CDR3 is TGTGCCAGCAGCTTAGTGGGCTCTTACACCGGGGAGCTGTTTTTT. Protein: CASSLVGSYTGELFF.

This clonotype was seen a handful of times. The chain is built from TRBV6-2 or TRBV6-3 and TRBJ1-5; no definite D call. V lost 2 bases to trimming and J lost 1 base, with 9 bases between them. Per the germline V gene, CDR1 is MNHEY and CDR2 is SVGEGT. The CDR3 is made up of 15 amino acids. The chain's CDR3 is CASSYILLSNQPQHF. In DNA, the CDR3 is TGTGCCAGCAGTTACATCCTCCTCAGCAATCAGCCCCAGCATTTT.